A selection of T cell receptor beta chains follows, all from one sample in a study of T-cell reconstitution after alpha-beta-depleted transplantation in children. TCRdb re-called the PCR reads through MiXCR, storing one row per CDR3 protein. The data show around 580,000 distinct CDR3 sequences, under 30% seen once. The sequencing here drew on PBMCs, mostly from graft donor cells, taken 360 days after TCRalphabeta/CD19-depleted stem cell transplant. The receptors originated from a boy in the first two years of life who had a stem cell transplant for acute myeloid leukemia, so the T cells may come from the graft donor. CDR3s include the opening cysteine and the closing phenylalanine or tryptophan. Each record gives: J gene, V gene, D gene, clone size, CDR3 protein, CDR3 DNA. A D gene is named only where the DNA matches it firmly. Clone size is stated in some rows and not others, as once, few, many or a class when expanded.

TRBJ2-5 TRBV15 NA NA CATSAGTAWETQYF TGTGCCACCAGCGCAGGGACGGCATGGGAGACCCAGTACTTC
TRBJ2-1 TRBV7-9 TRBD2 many CASGELGTRDYEQFF TGTGCCAGCGGCGAACTCGGGACTAGGGACTATGAGCAGTTCTTC
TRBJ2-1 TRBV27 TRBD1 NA CASTSGQGLLYNEQFF TGTGCCAGCACCTCCGGACAGGGGCTACTTTACAATGAGCAGTTCTTC
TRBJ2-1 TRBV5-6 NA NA CASSLGTGDGWNEQFF TGTGCCAGCAGCTTGGGTACGGGGGACGGATGGAATGAGCAGTTCTTC
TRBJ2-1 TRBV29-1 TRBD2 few CSVEGFPDTSGVNNEQFF TGCAGCGTTGAAGGGTTCCCGGATACTAGCGGGGTAAACAATGAGCAGTTCTTC
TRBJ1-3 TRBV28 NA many CASMGSSGNTIYF TGTGCCAGCATGGGGAGCTCTGGAAACACCATATATTTT
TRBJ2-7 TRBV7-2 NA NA CASIPPGGRKPYEQYF TGTGCCAGCATCCCGCCGGGGGGCCGGAAACCCTACGAGCAGTACTTC
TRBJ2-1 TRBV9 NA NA CASSGGGISRRNEQFF TGTGCCAGCAGCGGTGGGGGAATTAGTCGGCGCAATGAGCAGTTCTTC
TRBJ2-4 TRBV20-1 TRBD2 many CSAAGGPAKNIQYF TGCAGTGCAGCGGGGGGGCCGGCCAAAAACATTCAGTACTTC
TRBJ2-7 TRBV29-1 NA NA CSAWDGSSYEQYF TGCAGCGCCTGGGACGGAAGCTCCTACGAGCAGTACTTC
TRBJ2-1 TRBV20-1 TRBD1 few CSAAFSRGNEQFF TGCAGTGCTGCCTTCTCCAGGGGGAATGAGCAGTTCTTC
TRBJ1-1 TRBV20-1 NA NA CSARDAAGANTEAFF TGCAGTGCTAGAGATGCCGCGGGGGCAAACACTGAAGCTTTCTTT
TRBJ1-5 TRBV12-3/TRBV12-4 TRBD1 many CASIRTGGGQPQHF TGTGCCAGCATCCGGACAGGGGGCGGTCAGCCCCAGCATTTT
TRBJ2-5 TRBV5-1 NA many CASRGGALTRETQYF TGCGCCAGCAGAGGTGGGGCCCTCACACGAGAGACCCAGTACTTC
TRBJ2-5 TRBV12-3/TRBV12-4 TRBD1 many CASSLTGEETQYF TGTGCCAGCAGTCTGACAGGGGAAGAGACCCAGTACTTC
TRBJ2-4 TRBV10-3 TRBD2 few CAIKAGKETSANIQYF TGTGCCATCAAAGCGGGGAAGGAGACCTCGGCAAACATTCAGTACTTC
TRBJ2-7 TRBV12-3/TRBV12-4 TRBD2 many CASSLTSGPPYEQYF TGTGCCAGCAGTCTCACTAGCGGGCCCCCCTACGAGCAGTACTTC
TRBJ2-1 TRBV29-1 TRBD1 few CSVEVGPGGAGQFF TGCAGCGTTGAAGTTGGGCCAGGGGGCGCTGGGCAGTTCTTC
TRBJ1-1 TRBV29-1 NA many CSVRPRLNTEAFF TGCAGCGTGAGACCGAGGCTGAACACTGAAGCTTTCTTT
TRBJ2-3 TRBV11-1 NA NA CASSLTPGGTDTQYF TGTGCCAGCAGCTTAACTCCAGGGGGCACAGATACGCAGTATTTT
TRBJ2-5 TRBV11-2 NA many CASSLEVAMGETQYF TGTGCCAGCAGCTTGGAGGTAGCGATGGGGGAGACCCAGTACTTC
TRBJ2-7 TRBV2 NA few CASMPGFGEQYF TGTGCCAGCATGCCCGGATTTGGCGAGCAGTACTTC
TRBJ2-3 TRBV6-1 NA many CASSRRGAFTDTQYF TGTGCCAGCAGTCGAAGGGGGGCGTTCACAGATACGCAGTATTTT
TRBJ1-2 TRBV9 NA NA CASSVGHGNDNYGYTF TGTGCCAGCAGCGTAGGGCACGGGAACGACAACTATGGCTACACCTTC
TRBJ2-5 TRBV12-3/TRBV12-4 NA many CASSLGTVKETQYF TGTGCCAGCAGTTTAGGGACAGTCAAAGAGACCCAGTACTTC
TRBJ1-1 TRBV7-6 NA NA CASSPPWGNTEAFF TGTGCCAGCAGCCCTCCTTGGGGTAACACTGAAGCTTTCTTT
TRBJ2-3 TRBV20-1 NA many CSARDRGRDTQYF TGCAGTGCTAGAGATCGAGGCCGAGATACGCAGTATTTT
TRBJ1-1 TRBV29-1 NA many CSVDLYTEAFF TGCAGCGTTGATTTGTACACTGAAGCTTTCTTT
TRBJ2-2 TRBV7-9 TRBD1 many CASSSGQEGNTGELFF TGTGCCAGCAGCTCGGGACAGGAGGGGAACACCGGGGAGCTGTTTTTT
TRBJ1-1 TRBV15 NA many CATSLNLDGSGAFF TGTGCCACCAGCCTGAACCTAGATGGGAGCGGAGCTTTCTTT
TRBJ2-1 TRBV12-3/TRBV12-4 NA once CASRGSLGYEQFF TGTGCCAGCAGGGGGTCCTTGGGGTATGAGCAGTTCTTC
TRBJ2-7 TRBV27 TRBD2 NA CASSFLAGVFEEQYF TGTGCCAGCAGTTTCTTGGCGGGGGTGTTTGAGGAGCAGTACTTC
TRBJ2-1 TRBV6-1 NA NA CASRIHDAVNEQFF TGTGCCAGCAGGATTCATGACGCCGTCAATGAGCAGTTCTTC
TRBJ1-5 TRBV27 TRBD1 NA CASSSGTGWDQPQHF TGTGCCAGCAGTTCCGGGACAGGGTGGGATCAGCCCCAGCATTTT
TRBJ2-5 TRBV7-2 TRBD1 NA CASLLQGSQETQYF TGTGCCAGCCTATTACAGGGGTCACAAGAGACCCAGTACTTC
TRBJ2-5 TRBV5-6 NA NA CASSSPGGSIGSETQYF TGTGCCAGCAGCTCACCTGGCGGTTCGATTGGGTCAGAGACCCAGTACTTC
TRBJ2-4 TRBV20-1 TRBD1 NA CSASFGQGRNIQYF TGCAGTGCTAGTTTCGGACAGGGGAGAAACATTCAGTACTTC
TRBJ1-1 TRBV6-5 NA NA CASSYSILRNTEAFF TGTGCCAGCAGTTACTCGATACTCAGGAACACTGAAGCTTTCTTT
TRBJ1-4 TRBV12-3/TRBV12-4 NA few CASSPLGGGGEKLFF TGTGCCAGCAGTCCCTTGGGGGGAGGTGGCGAAAAACTGTTTTTT
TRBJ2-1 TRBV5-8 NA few CASSSGPGGGNNEQFF TGTGCCAGCAGCTCCGGACCAGGGGGGGGAAACAATGAGCAGTTCTTC
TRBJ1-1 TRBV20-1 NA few CSAQIGRDTEAFF TGCAGTGCCCAAATCGGAAGGGACACTGAAGCTTTCTTT
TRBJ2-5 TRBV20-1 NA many CSASGNQETQYF TGCAGTGCTTCGGGGAACCAAGAGACCCAGTACTTC
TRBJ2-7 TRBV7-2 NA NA CASSLEVRGSFEQYF TGTGCCAGCAGCTTAGAGGTCAGGGGAAGCTTCGAGCAGTACTTC
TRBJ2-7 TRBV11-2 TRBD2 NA CASSEDIAGSYEQYF TGTGCCAGCAGCGAGGACATAGCGGGGTCCTACGAGCAGTACTTC
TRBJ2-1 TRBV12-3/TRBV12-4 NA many CASSWPRGSSNNEQFF TGTGCCAGCAGTTGGCCTCGGGGGTCCTCTAACAATGAGCAGTTCTTC
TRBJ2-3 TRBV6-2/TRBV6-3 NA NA CATRGPPDADTQYF TGTGCCACCCGGGGACCGCCGGATGCAGATACGCAGTATTTT
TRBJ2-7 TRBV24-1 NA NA CATSPRGRLDNEQYF TGTGCCACCAGCCCTCGAGGCAGGCTAGACAATGAGCAGTACTTC
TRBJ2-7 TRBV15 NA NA CATSEDFEQYF TGTGCCACCAGCGAGGACTTCGAGCAGTACTTC
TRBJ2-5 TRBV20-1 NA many CSASSGPKSGTQYF TGCAGTGCTAGCTCCGGGCCCAAGAGTGGGACCCAGTACTTC
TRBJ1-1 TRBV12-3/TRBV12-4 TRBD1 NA CASSFETGQGGEAFF TGTGCCAGCAGTTTTGAGACGGGACAGGGTGGCGAAGCTTTCTTT
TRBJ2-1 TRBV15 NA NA CATRGRNEQFF TGTGCCACCCGAGGGCGCAATGAGCAGTTCTTC
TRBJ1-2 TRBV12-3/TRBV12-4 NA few CASSPGRYGYTF TGTGCCAGCAGCCCTGGACGGTATGGCTACACCTTC
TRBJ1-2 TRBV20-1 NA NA CSAPPINYGYTF TGCAGTGCCCCGCCCATTAACTATGGCTACACCTTC
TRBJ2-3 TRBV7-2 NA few CASSLVVATDTQYF TGTGCCAGCAGCTTAGTTGTGGCCACAGATACGCAGTATTTT
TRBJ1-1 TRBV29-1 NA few CSATGPDWGMNTEAFF TGCAGCGCAACAGGGCCCGACTGGGGTATGAACACTGAAGCTTTCTTT
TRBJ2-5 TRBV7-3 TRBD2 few CASSLYAGLAGEETQYF TGTGCCAGCAGCTTATATGCGGGACTAGCGGGAGAAGAGACCCAGTACTTC
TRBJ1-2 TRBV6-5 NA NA CASSYQAPFYGYTF TGTGCCAGCAGTTACCAGGCTCCGTTCTATGGCTACACCTTC
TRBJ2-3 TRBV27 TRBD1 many CASSPPGTGVDGTQYF TGTGCCAGCAGTCCCCCTGGGACAGGGGTTGACGGAACGCAGTATTTT
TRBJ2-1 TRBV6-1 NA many CASSDRKGVVQFF TGTGCCAGCAGTGACAGAAAGGGGGTTGTGCAGTTCTTC